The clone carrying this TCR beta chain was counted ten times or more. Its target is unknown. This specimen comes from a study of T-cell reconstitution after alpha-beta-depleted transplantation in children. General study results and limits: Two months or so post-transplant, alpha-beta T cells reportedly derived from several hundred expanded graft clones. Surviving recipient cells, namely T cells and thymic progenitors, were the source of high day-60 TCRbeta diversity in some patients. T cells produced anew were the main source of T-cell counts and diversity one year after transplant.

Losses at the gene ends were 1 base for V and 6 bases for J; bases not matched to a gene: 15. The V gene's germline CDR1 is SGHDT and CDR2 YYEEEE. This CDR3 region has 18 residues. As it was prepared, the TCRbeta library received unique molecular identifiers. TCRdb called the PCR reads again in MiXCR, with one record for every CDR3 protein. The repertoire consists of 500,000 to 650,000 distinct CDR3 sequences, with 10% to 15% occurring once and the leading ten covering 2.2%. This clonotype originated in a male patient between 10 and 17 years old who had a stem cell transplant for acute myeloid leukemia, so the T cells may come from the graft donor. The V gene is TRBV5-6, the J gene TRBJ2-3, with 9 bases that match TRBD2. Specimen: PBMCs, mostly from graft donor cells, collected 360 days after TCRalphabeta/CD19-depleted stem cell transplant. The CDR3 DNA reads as TGTGCCAGCAGCTTGCCCTTGCGGGAGGGCCTACGGTTGGATACGCAGTATTTT. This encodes CASSLPLREGLRLDTQYF. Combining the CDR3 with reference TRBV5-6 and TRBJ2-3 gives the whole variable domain DAGVTQSPTHLIKTRGQQVTLRCSPKSGHDTVSWYQQALGQGPQFIFQYYEEEERQRGNFPDRFSGHQFPNYSSELNVNALLLGDSALYLCASSLPLREGLRLDTQYFGPGTRLTVL.